The 9 T cell receptor beta chains in this list originate from one sample, sequenced in a study of cytomegalovirus exposure and HLA in healthy donors. The study ran its PCR with 60 Vbeta and 13 Jbeta primers. Clones were read by immunoSEQ multiplex PCR, and TCRdb kept only the in-frame ones, dropping some. Of about 90,000 clones in the sample, about 67% were seen once. The sample comprised PBMCs. These receptors all stem from a man aged 25-45 years in good health and CMV-seronegative.

A few counts support this clone. The chain joins TRBV4-1 to TRBJ2-5; 8 nucleotides line up with TRBD2. The junction had 9 bases not matched to a gene; V was cut back by 2 bases and J by 4 bases. The CDR3 is 16 residues long. The germline CDR1 and CDR2 sequences are MGHRA and YSYEKL. CDR3 DNA sequence: TGCGCCAGCAGCCAATTGGGGAGCGGGAGTGTAGAGACCCAGTACTTC. Encoded protein: CASSQLGSGSVETQYF.

This chain links TRBV29-1 with TRBJ2-7, with a weak D call TRBD1 (6 bases). The CDR3 is 14 amino acids. CDR1 is SQVTM and CDR2 is ANQGSEA in the germline V gene. The germline V and J ends were trimmed by 2 bases and 1 base, with 12 bases remaining between them. In DNA form, the CDR3 reads TGCAGCGTTGAAAGGCAGGGGCTATCCTACGAGCAGTACTTC. This codes for CSVERQGLSYEQYF.

The V call is TRBV30, the J call TRBJ1-5, with D possibly TRBD1 on 5 matching bases. Trimming stripped 4 bases from V and 5 bases from J, with 18 bases between. The CDR3 has 15 amino acids. The germline V gene has CDR1 GTSNPN and CDR2 SVGIG (reference sequence). The CDR3 sequence: CAWIPSGDPHQPQHF. DNA of the CDR3: TGTGCCTGGATCCCAAGCGGGGACCCTCATCAGCCCCAGCATTTT.

The V gene is TRBV19, the J gene TRBJ2-7; TRBD1 agrees at 7 bases. V shed 0 bases, J shed 7 bases, and the junction held 12 bases outside the gene matches. The CDR3 consists of 16 residues. Germline CDR1 and CDR2: LNHDA and SQIVND (reference sequence). CDR3 sequence (DNA): TGTGCCAGTAGTATAGACCGGACAGGACAAAATGGGGAGCAGTACTTC. It encodes CASSIDRTGQNGEQYF.

This clone was seen only a few times. The chain recombines TRBV10-3 with TRBJ1-1, with 7 bases matching TRBD1. The CDR3 is 13 residues long. CDR1 ENHRY and CDR2 SYGVKD come from the germline V gene. V gave up 7 bases and J gave up 4 bases; unmatched junction bases: 6. CDR3 DNA: TGTGCCATCATCGGTCCAGGGGGCACTGAAGCTTTCTTT. It is translated as CAIIGPGGTEAFF.

The chain employs TRBV29-1 and TRBJ2-1; 11 positions agree with TRBD2. Germline V lookup: CDR1 SQVTM, CDR2 ANQGSEA. CDR3 length: 13 amino acids. V dropped 6 bases and J dropped 7; count of bases not matched to a gene: 5. CDR3 loop: CSVLAGDFNEQFF. The CDR3 DNA sequence: TGCAGCGTACTAGCGGGAGACTTTAATGAGCAGTTCTTC.

The chain recombines TRBV5-6 with TRBJ2-1; a weak D match, TRBD2 (7 bases). Germline values: CDR1 SGHDT, CDR2 YYEEEE. The CDR3 is made up of 12 amino acids. Trimming removed 4 bases from V and 15 bases from J, with 17 bases in between. This CDR3 is CASSRGREEWFF. The CDR3 nucleotides are TGTGCCAGCAGCAGGGGGAGGGAGGAATGGTTCTTC.

Only a few counts were recorded for this clone. The chain employs TRBV30 and TRBJ1-3; 7 positions match TRBD1. Trimming cost V 5 bases and J 8 bases; bases outside gene matches: 6. Germline V gene data show CDR1 as GTSNPN and CDR2 as SVGIG (reference sequence). The CDR3 loop spans 12 amino acids. In DNA, the CDR3 is TGTGCCTGGTCCCGGGACAGAGACACCATATATTTT. Protein sequence: CAWSRDRDTIYF.

This sequence joins TRBV6-6 and TRBJ2-1, with D possibly matching TRBD1 (6 bases). Trimming removed 4 bases at V and 15 bases at J, with 13 bases between. The CDR3 extends over 11 amino acids. Germline V gene sequence: CDR1 MNHNY, CDR2 SVGAGI (reference sequence). The chain's CDR3 is CASSSTGFPFF. As DNA, the CDR3 is TGTGCCAGCAGTTCCACAGGGTTTCCGTTCTTC.